These 14 T cell receptor beta chains came from one sample sequenced in a study of T cell changes during pregnancy in multiple sclerosis. The method was immunoSEQ multiplex PCR; TCRdb's version includes in-frame clones alone and lacks a portion of them. The table lists about 42,000 clones, 91% of them singletons. The input for sequencing was CD4+ T cells from peripheral blood mononuclear cells, taken in the second trimester of pregnancy. The receptors here all came from a female donor in good health, enrolled as a control in a pregnancy study.

This clone came up once. This sequence joins TRBV6-1 and TRBJ2-3; 8 bases map to TRBD2. Per germline, CDR1 MNHNS and CDR2 SASEGT. V trimming: 11 bases; J trimming: 1 base; junction bases outside the gene matches: 5. The CDR3 extends over 13 amino acids. The CDR3 DNA reads TGTGCCCTAAGCGGGGGAGGCACAGATACGCAGTATTTT. Translated, it gives CALSGGGTDTQYF.

The chain uses TRBV2 and TRBJ1-1; a possible D gene is TRBD1 (6 bases). The V end lost 3 bases, the J end lost 4 bases, and 9 bases lay between the germline ends. The CDR3 is 13 amino acids. The V gene's germline CDR1 is SNHLY and CDR2 FYNNEI. CDR3 region: CASSDTGSTEAFF. The DNA of the CDR3 is TGTGCCAGCAGTGATACAGGGTCCACTGAAGCTTTCTTT.

The chain has TRBV2 and TRBJ1-4; D is perhaps TRBD1 (6 bases). The V gene's germline CDR1 is SNHLY and CDR2 FYNNEI. CDR3 length: 17 amino acids. V was shortened by 6 bases and J by 4 bases, with 21 bases between the two germline ends. The CDR3 region is CASSPPRGDKGNEKLFF. CDR3 in DNA: TGTGCCAGCAGCCCACCACGGGGGGACAAGGGTAATGAAAAACTGTTTTTT. Complete variable domain (other parts from reference TRBV2 and TRBJ1-4): EPEVTQTPSHQVTQMGQEVILRCVPISNHLYFYWYRQILGQKVEFLVSFYNNEISEKSEIFDDQFSVERPDGSNFTLKIRSTKLEDSAMYFCASSPPRGDKGNEKLFFGSGTQLSVL.

This chain links TRBV9 with TRBJ1-2; TRBD1 agrees at 7 bases. This CDR3 contains 14 residues. V lost 2 bases, J lost 0 bases, and 1 base stayed unmatched. Germline-derived CDR1 and CDR2 are SGDLS and YYNGEE. The CDR3 region is CASSVTGSNYGYTF. CDR3 bases: TGTGCCAGCAGCGTGACAGGGTCTAACTATGGCTACACCTTC.

The CDR3 sequence is CAVGGRNDNEQFF. CDR3 DNA sequence: TGTGCCGTCGGTGGCAGAAATGACAATGAGCAGTTCTTC. The chain joins TRBV10-3 to TRBJ2-1; D is uncertain. Trimming cost V 11 bases and J 5 bases, with 16 bases left between them. CDR3 length equals 13 residues. Germline loops: CDR1 ENHRY, CDR2 SYGVKD.

The chain uses TRBV7-9 and TRBJ1-2; D unclear. The V end lost 4 bases, the J end lost 8 bases, and 26 bases lay between the germline ends. Germline V lookup: CDR1 SEHNR, CDR2 FQNEAQ (reference sequence). The CDR3 totals 17 residues. This CDR3 reads CASSSLLMGRGPGGYTF. CDR3 nucleotides: TGTGCCAGCAGCTCGCTTTTGATGGGTAGAGGTCCGGGGGGCTACACCTTC.

The chain uses TRBV2 and TRBJ1-5; a possible D gene is TRBD1 (5 bases). The CDR3 is 13 residues long. Germline lookup yields CDR1 SNHLY and CDR2 FYNNEI. Trimming removed 7 bases at V and 7 bases at J, with 14 bases between. The CDR3, as DNA: TGTGCCAGCAAGAGGCAGGGCGAGCAGCCCCAGCATTTT. Its protein is CASKRQGEQPQHF.

V and J are TRBV28 and TRBJ1-2; no definite D call. This CDR3 has 12 residues. The V gene lost 3 bases and the J gene lost 4 bases, with 6 bases spanning the gap. The V gene's germline CDR1 is MDHEN and CDR2 SYDVKM. Here the CDR3 DNA reads TGTGCCAGCAGTTTCGGGATCTATGGCTACACCTTC. Protein sequence: CASSFGIYGYTF.

V gene TRBV28 combines with J gene TRBJ2-1; TRBD2 matches at 10 bases. Germline V lookup: CDR1 MDHEN, CDR2 SYDVKM. This CDR3 has 14 residues. The J segment lost 6 bases and the V segment lost 7 bases, leaving 6 bases of the junction unmatched. CDR3 region: CASTPIAGGNEQFF. The CDR3 bases are TGTGCCAGCACCCCGATAGCGGGAGGCAATGAGCAGTTCTTC.

J is TRBJ2-3 and V is TRBV6-5; a possible D gene is TRBD2 (6 bases). Trimming pared 0 bases from V and 3 bases from J, leaving 7 bases between. The germline V gene has CDR1 MNHEY and CDR2 SVGAGI. CDR3 length: 14 residues. CDR3: CASSYSRETDTQYF. As DNA, the CDR3 is TGTGCCAGCAGTTACTCCCGGGAGACAGATACGCAGTATTTT.

This rearrangement joins TRBV5-4 to TRBJ2-2; no firm D call. This CDR3 spans 15 amino acids. Germline assignment: CDR1 SGHNT and CDR2 YYREEE (reference sequence). Between the trimmed V and J ends, which lost 4 bases and 1 base, there was a span of 11 bases. The CDR3 sequence is CASSPPSGNTGELFF. Here the CDR3 DNA reads TGTGCCAGCAGCCCCCCTAGTGGGAACACCGGGGAGCTGTTTTTT.

The gene calls are TRBV5-8 and TRBJ2-5; 10 positions match TRBD1. This CDR3 contains 16 residues. With V trimmed by 5 bases and J by 5 bases, 12 bases remained unmatched. Germline assignment: CDR1 SGHTS and CDR2 YDEGEE. CDR3 sequence: CASSNDPGQGSETQYF. The CDR3 bases are TGTGCCAGCAGTAATGACCCGGGACAGGGGTCGGAGACCCAGTACTTC.

This rearrangement joins TRBV4-3 to TRBJ2-6; weak D call: TRBD1 (5 bases). The CDR3 has 18 amino acids. Germline CDR1 LGHNA, CDR2 YSLEER. With 2 bases removed from V and 1 base from J, the gap between germline ends came to 15 bases. The CDR3: CASSQTSGRVSGANVLTF. CDR3 sequence (DNA): TGCGCCAGCAGCCAAACTTCGGGCAGGGTGTCTGGGGCCAACGTCCTGACTTTC.

For the CDR3, the DNA is TGTGCCAGCAGCGCAAGGACGGGGGCCGGGGAGCTGTTTTTT. Translating it yields CASSARTGAGELFF. V usage is TRBV14 and J usage is TRBJ2-2; the D gene is possibly TRBD2 (6 bases). Between the trimmed V and J ends, which lost 5 bases and 6 bases, there was a span of 13 bases. The CDR3 spans 14 residues. CDR1 SGHDN and CDR2 FVKESK come from the germline V gene.